These T cell receptor beta chains were read from a single sample in a study of T cell repertoires in cytomegalovirus infection. TCRdb redid the calling of the reads with MiXCR, one entry per CDR3 protein. The sample holds about 130,000 distinct CDR3 sequences; under 30% are singletons and the top ten take 30% to 40%. No antigen is known for these receptors. Specimen: PBMCs, sequenced either directly or after in vitro stimulation (not recorded which). These receptors were obtained from a human donor in good health (CMV status not recorded). Some clones in this sample may be carry-over from other donors' samples. The CDR3 runs from the conserved cysteine through the conserved F or W. Fields, in order: D gene, J gene, clone size, CDR3 length, V gene, CDR3 DNA, CDR3 protein. D genes are given only for firm matches. Clone sizes are given selectively: once, few, many, or a class where the clone is expanded.

D gene: -
J gene: TRBJ2-2
clone size: few
CDR3 length: 14
V gene: TRBV6-2/TRBV6-3
CDR3 DNA: TGTGCCAGCAGTCCGTTTGTCAACACCGGGGAGCTGTTTTTT
CDR3 protein: CASSPFVNTGELFF

D gene: -
J gene: TRBJ1-5
clone size: many
CDR3 length: 14
V gene: TRBV12-3/TRBV12-4
CDR3 DNA: TGTGCCAGCAGTTTATCCGGGGTGGGGCAGCCCCAGCATTTT
CDR3 protein: CASSLSGVGQPQHF

D gene: TRBD2
J gene: TRBJ2-1
clone size: -
CDR3 length: 15
V gene: TRBV19
CDR3 DNA: TGTGCCAGTACCCCTAGCGGGAGACGGCGTGTTGAGCAGTTCTTC
CDR3 protein: CASTPSGRRRVEQFF

D gene: TRBD1
J gene: TRBJ2-2
clone size: many
CDR3 length: 14
V gene: TRBV7-2
CDR3 DNA: TGTGCCACCCTCTTTGACAGGGGACCCGGGGAGCTGTTTTTT
CDR3 protein: CATLFDRGPGELFF

D gene: -
J gene: TRBJ2-2
clone size: many
CDR3 length: 15
V gene: TRBV12-3/TRBV12-4
CDR3 DNA: TGTGCCAGCAGTTTCGGCGGATCGGACACCGGGGAGCTGTTTTTT
CDR3 protein: CASSFGGSDTGELFF

D gene: -
J gene: TRBJ1-2
clone size: -
CDR3 length: 15
V gene: TRBV7-6
CDR3 DNA: TGTGCCAGCAGCTTAGGGGTAACGGCTAACTATGGCTACACCTTC
CDR3 protein: CASSLGVTANYGYTF

D gene: -
J gene: TRBJ2-5
clone size: -
CDR3 length: 12
V gene: TRBV5-1
CDR3 DNA: TGCGCCAGCAGATCTCAACAAGAGACCCAGTACTTC
CDR3 protein: CASRSQQETQYF

D gene: -
J gene: TRBJ2-1
clone size: few
CDR3 length: 16
V gene: TRBV9
CDR3 DNA: TGTGCCAGCAGCCGACTGCCCACATTGAGGCACAATGAGCAGTTCTTC
CDR3 protein: CASSRLPTLRHNEQFF

D gene: -
J gene: TRBJ2-3
clone size: many
CDR3 length: 13
V gene: TRBV4-1
CDR3 DNA: TGCGCCAGCAGCCAAGGAGCAATAGATACGCAGTATTTT
CDR3 protein: CASSQGAIDTQYF

D gene: -
J gene: TRBJ2-4
clone size: -
CDR3 length: 15
V gene: TRBV6-6
CDR3 DNA: TGTGCCAGCAGACCCGCGTGGCTAGCCAAAAACATTCAGTACTTC
CDR3 protein: CASRPAWLAKNIQYF

D gene: -
J gene: TRBJ2-5
clone size: -
CDR3 length: 12
V gene: TRBV19
CDR3 DNA: TGTGCCAGTAGTCCCGTGGGAGAGACCCAGTACTTC
CDR3 protein: CASSPVGETQYF

D gene: -
J gene: TRBJ2-2
clone size: few
CDR3 length: 16
V gene: TRBV25-1
CDR3 DNA: TGTGCCAGCAGTAGGACCCGCATTCATGATCCCGGGGAGCTGTTTTTT
CDR3 protein: CASSRTRIHDPGELFF

D gene: -
J gene: TRBJ2-1
clone size: -
CDR3 length: 15
V gene: TRBV4-1
CDR3 DNA: TGCGCCAGCAGCCAAGCGGGAGCGCAAAATACTGAGCAGTTCTTC
CDR3 protein: CASSQAGAQNTEQFF

D gene: -
J gene: TRBJ1-4
clone size: -
CDR3 length: 14
V gene: TRBV6-6
CDR3 DNA: TGTGCCAGCAGTGCGGGAGGAACTAATGAAAAACTGTTTTTT
CDR3 protein: CASSAGGTNEKLFF

D gene: -
J gene: TRBJ2-1
clone size: few
CDR3 length: 13
V gene: TRBV12-3/TRBV12-4
CDR3 DNA: TGTGCCAGCAGCCCACGGGTAGCGGCTACCGGTTTCTTC
CDR3 protein: CASSPRVAATGFF

D gene: -
J gene: TRBJ2-7
clone size: -
CDR3 length: 13
V gene: TRBV7-2
CDR3 DNA: TGTGCCAGCAGCCTCCTATGGCCGGTCGAGCAGTACTTC
CDR3 protein: CASSLLWPVEQYF

D gene: TRBD2
J gene: TRBJ2-2
clone size: once
CDR3 length: 16
V gene: TRBV7-4
CDR3 DNA: TGTGCCAGCAGCTTAGGCCTAGCGGGAAAAACCGGGGAGCTGTTTTTT
CDR3 protein: CASSLGLAGKTGELFF

D gene: TRBD1
J gene: TRBJ1-1
clone size: -
CDR3 length: 14
V gene: TRBV29-1
CDR3 DNA: TGCAGCGTGATAAGACAGGGGAGCGGCTCTGAAGCTTTCTTT
CDR3 protein: CSVIRQGSGSEAFF

D gene: -
J gene: TRBJ2-5
clone size: many
CDR3 length: 16
V gene: TRBV7-2
CDR3 DNA: TGTGCCAGCAGCTCCCCATGGCCCGGTGGCGAAGAGACCCAGTACTTC
CDR3 protein: CASSSPWPGGEETQYF

D gene: -
J gene: TRBJ1-1
clone size: few
CDR3 length: 13
V gene: TRBV27
CDR3 DNA: TGTGCCAGCAGTTTTCTGGGGGTTACTGAAGCTTTCTTT
CDR3 protein: CASSFLGVTEAFF

D gene: -
J gene: TRBJ2-7
clone size: -
CDR3 length: 12
V gene: TRBV6-6
CDR3 DNA: TGTGCCAGCAGTTACCCGCAGTACGAGCAGTACTTC
CDR3 protein: CASSYPQYEQYF

D gene: -
J gene: TRBJ2-7
clone size: few
CDR3 length: 15
V gene: TRBV27
CDR3 DNA: TGTGCCAGCAGTTATAGCGGAGGAACCTCCTACGAGCAGTACTTC
CDR3 protein: CASSYSGGTSYEQYF

D gene: -
J gene: TRBJ2-3
clone size: few
CDR3 length: 11
V gene: TRBV7-2
CDR3 DNA: TGTGCCAGCTCACAGAAGGATACGCAGTATTTT
CDR3 protein: CASSQKDTQYF

D gene: -
J gene: TRBJ1-5
clone size: few
CDR3 length: 14
V gene: TRBV6-6
CDR3 DNA: TGTGCCAGTCTGCTTGGATCTCCTAATCAGCCCCAGCATTTT
CDR3 protein: CASLLGSPNQPQHF

D gene: TRBD2
J gene: TRBJ2-1
clone size: -
CDR3 length: 16
V gene: TRBV24-1
CDR3 DNA: TGTGCCACCAGTGAAGTAGCGGGGGGCTCCTACAATGAGCAGTTCTTC
CDR3 protein: CATSEVAGGSYNEQFF

D gene: TRBD2
J gene: TRBJ2-3
clone size: -
CDR3 length: 15
V gene: TRBV19
CDR3 DNA: TGTGCCAGTAGTATAGCCGGGAGGTGGACAGATACGCAGTATTTT
CDR3 protein: CASSIAGRWTDTQYF

D gene: TRBD1
J gene: TRBJ2-2
clone size: few
CDR3 length: 14
V gene: TRBV7-6
CDR3 DNA: TGTGCCAGCAGTTGGCAGGGGGACACCGGGGAGCTGTTTTTT
CDR3 protein: CASSWQGDTGELFF

D gene: -
J gene: TRBJ1-3
clone size: few
CDR3 length: 17
V gene: TRBV19
CDR3 DNA: TGTGCCAGTAGTATAAGGACAAGGACTGACTCTGGAAACACCATATATTTT
CDR3 protein: CASSIRTRTDSGNTIYF

D gene: TRBD1
J gene: TRBJ2-5
clone size: -
CDR3 length: 14
V gene: TRBV4-3
CDR3 DNA: TGCGCCAGCAGCCAAGCGACAGGGCAAGAGACCCAGTACTTC
CDR3 protein: CASSQATGQETQYF

D gene: TRBD1
J gene: TRBJ1-4
clone size: few
CDR3 length: 11
V gene: TRBV28
CDR3 DNA: TGTGCCAGCAGTTTATTCGGACAGGTCGCTTTT
CDR3 protein: CASSLFGQVAF

D gene: TRBD2
J gene: TRBJ2-1
clone size: -
CDR3 length: 14
V gene: TRBV19
CDR3 DNA: TGTGCCACTCGTGGGCTAGCGGGAGTTGGGGAGCAGTTCTTC
CDR3 protein: CATRGLAGVGEQFF

D gene: TRBD2
J gene: TRBJ2-3
clone size: few
CDR3 length: 15
V gene: TRBV11-2
CDR3 DNA: TGTGCCAGCAGGCCGGCCGGGACTAGCGGAGATACGCAGTATTTT
CDR3 protein: CASRPAGTSGDTQYF

D gene: -
J gene: TRBJ2-5
clone size: -
CDR3 length: 14
V gene: TRBV12-3/TRBV12-4
CDR3 DNA: TGTGCCAGCAGTCCTTTGGGGGCAGGAGAGACCCAGTACTTC
CDR3 protein: CASSPLGAGETQYF

D gene: -
J gene: TRBJ2-1
clone size: few
CDR3 length: 14
V gene: TRBV11-2
CDR3 DNA: TGTGCCAGCAGCTTAGATCGTGGGTACGGTGAGCAGTTCTTC
CDR3 protein: CASSLDRGYGEQFF

D gene: -
J gene: TRBJ2-3
clone size: few
CDR3 length: 16
V gene: TRBV3-1
CDR3 DNA: TGTGCCAGCAGCCAAGTTCGCAGCGGGTTGGATGATACGCAGTATTTT
CDR3 protein: CASSQVRSGLDDTQYF

D gene: -
J gene: TRBJ1-5
clone size: -
CDR3 length: 12
V gene: TRBV28
CDR3 DNA: TGTGCCAGCAACGGAGGGCTTCAGCCCCAGCATTTT
CDR3 protein: CASNGGLQPQHF

D gene: TRBD1
J gene: TRBJ1-2
clone size: few
CDR3 length: 15
V gene: TRBV4-3
CDR3 DNA: TGCGCCAGCAGCCAAGAAACCCGACAGGGATTAGGCTACACCTTC
CDR3 protein: CASSQETRQGLGYTF

D gene: -
J gene: TRBJ1-1
clone size: few
CDR3 length: 13
V gene: TRBV7-8
CDR3 DNA: TGTGCCAGCAGCTTAGGCGAACAGCGTGAAGCTTTCTTT
CDR3 protein: CASSLGEQREAFF

D gene: -
J gene: TRBJ1-5
clone size: few
CDR3 length: 13
V gene: TRBV3-1
CDR3 DNA: TGTGCCAGCAGCCTTCTGGGGGATCAGCCCCAGCATTTT
CDR3 protein: CASSLLGDQPQHF

D gene: -
J gene: TRBJ2-5
clone size: -
CDR3 length: 14
V gene: TRBV6-5
CDR3 DNA: TGTGCCAGCAGTTACGGCGGGGTCCAAGAGACCCAGTACTTC
CDR3 protein: CASSYGGVQETQYF

D gene: -
J gene: TRBJ2-1
clone size: many
CDR3 length: 13
V gene: TRBV5-1
CDR3 DNA: TGCGCCAGCAGCTCGGACTACACGATTGAGCAGTTCTTC
CDR3 protein: CASSSDYTIEQFF

D gene: -
J gene: TRBJ1-1
clone size: -
CDR3 length: 18
V gene: TRBV19
CDR3 DNA: TGTGCCAGTAGTATTAATTCAGCGAAGGGACATCGGGACACTGAAGCTTTCTTT
CDR3 protein: CASSINSAKGHRDTEAFF

D gene: TRBD2
J gene: TRBJ2-2
clone size: -
CDR3 length: 13
V gene: TRBV5-5
CDR3 DNA: TGTGCCAGCAGAAGCGGGGTTGGGGGGGAGCTGTTTTTT
CDR3 protein: CASRSGVGGELFF

D gene: TRBD1
J gene: TRBJ2-3
clone size: -
CDR3 length: 13
V gene: TRBV30
CDR3 DNA: TGTGCCTGGAGGAAACAGGGGGCAGATACGCAGTATTTT
CDR3 protein: CAWRKQGADTQYF

D gene: TRBD1
J gene: TRBJ2-3
clone size: few
CDR3 length: 16
V gene: TRBV4-3
CDR3 DNA: TGCGCCAGCAGCCAAGATGCACAGGGGGTTTTGGATACGCAGTATTTT
CDR3 protein: CASSQDAQGVLDTQYF

D gene: TRBD2
J gene: TRBJ2-5
clone size: -
CDR3 length: 16
V gene: TRBV15
CDR3 DNA: TGTGCCACCAGCAGAGCGACTAGCGGGAGAGGAGAGACCCAGTACTTC
CDR3 protein: CATSRATSGRGETQYF

D gene: -
J gene: TRBJ2-2
clone size: few
CDR3 length: 14
V gene: TRBV12-3/TRBV12-4
CDR3 DNA: TGTGCCAGCAGTGCCCCCAGGGACCACGGGGAGCTGTTTTTT
CDR3 protein: CASSAPRDHGELFF

D gene: -
J gene: TRBJ1-5
clone size: -
CDR3 length: 12
V gene: TRBV2
CDR3 DNA: TGTGCCAGTAGGGACGGATATTCCCCCCAGCATTTT
CDR3 protein: CASRDGYSPQHF

D gene: TRBD1
J gene: TRBJ1-2
clone size: -
CDR3 length: 13
V gene: TRBV11-3
CDR3 DNA: TGTGCCAGCAGCCTGGACAGGCTGAGTGGCTACACCTTC
CDR3 protein: CASSLDRLSGYTF

D gene: -
J gene: TRBJ2-1
clone size: many
CDR3 length: 16
V gene: TRBV6-2/TRBV6-3
CDR3 DNA: TGTGCCAGCAGTTACTCGAAAGGCGGAGACTACAATGAGCAGTTCTTC
CDR3 protein: CASSYSKGGDYNEQFF

D gene: -
J gene: TRBJ1-1
clone size: many
CDR3 length: 14
V gene: TRBV7-2
CDR3 DNA: TGTGCCAGCAGCTTAGTTGGGGAGAACACTGAAGCTTTCTTT
CDR3 protein: CASSLVGENTEAFF

D gene: TRBD2
J gene: TRBJ2-1
clone size: few
CDR3 length: 16
V gene: TRBV18
CDR3 DNA: TGTGCCAGCTCACCGCAGGGACTAGCGGGGATCAATGAGCAGTTCTTC
CDR3 protein: CASSPQGLAGINEQFF